The subject of this entry is one T cell receptor (beta chain). Antigen unknown. This sample was included in a study of cytomegalovirus exposure and HLA in healthy donors. The study, taken as a whole, reports: While the bulk of TCR sequences proved rare, some public TCRs turned up in many donors.

Germline CDR1 is MNHEY and CDR2 is SVGAGI. This CDR3 spans 15 amino acids. V shed 4 bases, J shed 3 bases, and the junction held 9 bases outside the gene matches. The PCR contained 60 Vbeta and 13 Jbeta primers. Assay used: immunoSEQ multiplex PCR; TCRdb lists only in-frame clones, some missing. Here the sample spans about 230,000 clones, roughly 89% being singletons. Healthy bone marrow donors made up the cohort. The TCR originated in a woman under 30 in good health and CMV-seronegative. Material: PBMCs. The chain joins TRBV6-5 to TRBJ2-7; 7 positions agree with TRBD1. The CDR3 DNA reads TGTGCCAGCAGTTGGAACCGGGACAGTAACTACGAGCAGTACTTC. This gives the protein CASSWNRDSNYEQYF.